Sequencing of this T cell receptor (beta chain) was carried out in a study of radiation and T cells in renal cell carcinoma. Study results and limitations: Baseline intratumoral clonotype presence is unknown without pretreatment biopsies.

Time point given: blood 2 weeks post-SBRT. Regarding treatment: 15 Gy SBRT to primary tumor, nephrectomy 4 weeks later. The patient's renal cell carcinoma had clear cell pathology. V lost 2 bases, J lost 5 bases, and 6 bases lay in between. The CDR3 runs to 12 residues. The germline gives CDR1 SNHLY, CDR2 FYNNEI. TCRdb's copy holds only in-frame clones and misses some; the assay was immunoSEQ multiplex PCR. Here the sample spans 100,000 to 150,000 clones, roughly four fifths being singletons. Regarding this clone: Its antigen is unknown.

The chain has TRBV2 and TRBJ2-5; D gene uncertain. Sequenced material: blood, taken from a patient whose treatment included radiotherapy and nephrectomy. The sequence was collected from a man aged 50 to 60 with renal cell carcinoma. The CDR3 is CASSESTETQYF. In DNA, the CDR3 is TGTGCCAGCAGTGAATCTACGGAGACCCAGTACTTC.